A selection of T cell receptor beta chains follows, all from one sample in a study of HIV-infected patients and healthy controls. TCRdb called the 5' RACE reads again in MiXCR, with one record for every CDR3 protein. The sample comprises approximately 11,000 distinct CDR3 sequences, over 4% of which are singletons, and approximately 3.5% rests with the top ten. Sequencing used blood. The receptors were gathered from an adult in good health. Each CDR3 is given with its conserved first and last residue. D genes are given only for firm matches. Clone size, where shown, is once, few, many, or a class for clones that have expanded.

TRBD1 TRBJ1-6 TRBV7-2 many CASSRWGQGRAPLHF TGTGCCAGCAGCCGTTGGGGACAGGGCAGAGCACCCCTCCACTTT
NA TRBJ2-3 TRBV18 many CASSLPQGTQYF TGTGCCAGCTCACTTCCCCAGGGTACGCAGTATTTT
TRBD1 TRBJ1-1 TRBV20-1 once CSARPGQGLEAFF TGCAGTGCTAGACCCGGACAGGGGCTTGAAGCTTTCTTT
NA TRBJ2-2 TRBV24-1 many CATRATGTGELFF TGTGCCACCAGAGCTACAGGGACCGGGGAGCTGTTTTTT
NA TRBJ1-1 TRBV6-6 few CASTGRRQAMNTEAFF TGTGCCAGCACCGGCAGGAGACAGGCGATGAACACTGAAGCTTTCTTT
TRBD2 TRBJ2-2 TRBV24-1 many CATSDRTSGGLNTGELFF TGTGCCACCAGTGATCGGACTAGCGGGGGCCTAAACACCGGGGAGCTGTTTTTT
NA TRBJ2-7 TRBV5-5 many CASSPTDRTAYEQYF TGTGCCAGCAGCCCAACCGACAGGACTGCCTACGAGCAGTACTTC
NA TRBJ2-3 TRBV20-1 NA CSASFAGGTDTQYF TGCAGTGCTAGTTTTGCAGGGGGGACAGATACGCAGTATTTT
NA TRBJ2-3 TRBV20-1 many CSAPGRTDTQYF TGCAGTGCTCCGGGGAGGACAGATACGCAGTATTTT
NA TRBJ1-1 TRBV6-5 NA CASSSSRGAMNTEAFF TGTGCCAGCAGTTCGTCCCGGGGAGCAATGAACACTGAAGCTTTCTTT
NA TRBJ1-3 TRBV6-6 many CASSYGAYSSGNTIYF TGTGCCAGCAGTTACGGGGCCTACTCGTCTGGAAACACCATATATTTT
NA TRBJ2-7 TRBV3-1 medium-sized CASSQAVWSSYEQYF TGTGCCAGCAGCCAAGCCGTTTGGAGCTCCTACGAGCAGTACTTC
NA TRBJ2-1 TRBV29-1 medium-sized CSVDSSLLNNEQFF TGCAGCGTTGACTCCTCCCTACTAAACAATGAGCAGTTCTTC
NA TRBJ1-5 TRBV5-8 NA CASSGGAGVNQPQHF TGTGCCAGCAGCGGGGGGGCAGGAGTCAATCAGCCCCAGCATTTT
TRBD1 TRBJ1-4 TRBV19 many CASSSRQGVGKLFF TGTGCCAGTAGTTCGCGACAGGGGGTTGGAAAACTGTTTTTT
TRBD1 TRBJ2-7 TRBV29-1 many CSVGGDRGHYEQYF TGCAGCGTTGGGGGGGACAGGGGGCATTACGAGCAGTACTTC
NA TRBJ2-1 TRBV6-5 once CASDRVSYNEQFF TGTGCCAGCGATCGAGTGTCCTACAATGAGCAGTTCTTC
NA TRBJ2-2 TRBV19 few CASSTLGNTGELFF TGTGCCAGTAGTACACTGGGGAACACCGGGGAGCTGTTTTTT
NA TRBJ1-2 TRBV19 many CASSIGRLNYGYTF TGTGCCAGTAGTATAGGTCGGCTTAACTATGGCTACACCTTC
NA TRBJ1-1 TRBV2 NA CASSTPGHKTEAFF TGTGCCAGCAGTACCCCGGGACACAAGACTGAAGCTTTCTTT
TRBD1 TRBJ1-2 TRBV15 few CATSRDPGGTYGYTF TGTGCCACCAGCAGAGACCCAGGGGGTACCTATGGCTACACCTTC
NA TRBJ1-5 TRBV7-9 medium-sized CASSSGVRSNQPQHF TGTGCCAGCAGCTCCGGGGTAAGGAGCAATCAGCCCCAGCATTTT
NA TRBJ2-6 TRBV6-5 medium-sized CASSLEGAGANVLTF TGTGCCAGCAGTTTGGAGGGCGCCGGGGCCAACGTCCTGACTTTC
TRBD1 TRBJ1-6 TRBV18 NA CASSSIGTGYSPLHF TGTGCCAGCTCCTCAATCGGGACAGGGTACTCACCCCTCCACTTT
NA TRBJ2-2 TRBV6-1 many CASSRQSRAYTGELFF TGTGCCAGCAGTAGACAGTCACGGGCATACACCGGGGAGCTGTTTTTT
NA TRBJ2-5 TRBV6-5 medium-sized CASSYSPQGRTQYF TGTGCCAGCAGTTACTCCCCCCAGGGGCGGACCCAGTACTTC
NA TRBJ1-2 TRBV6-1 many CASRTGQFHGYTF TGTGCCAGCAGAACCGGACAGTTCCATGGCTACACCTTC
TRBD2 TRBJ2-1 TRBV7-9 NA CASSVLGLAGHNEQFF TGTGCCAGCAGCGTACTCGGACTAGCCGGCCACAATGAGCAGTTCTTC
TRBD1 TRBJ2-6 TRBV6-1 many CASSTRDSPSGANVLTF TGTGCCAGCAGCACTCGGGACAGCCCTTCTGGGGCCAACGTCCTGACTTTC
TRBD1 TRBJ1-5 TRBV4-1 many CASSLTTGTEQPQHF TGCGCCAGCAGCCTTACTACCGGGACAGAACAGCCCCAGCATTTT
TRBD1 TRBJ1-3 TRBV7-9 medium-sized CASSTTGASGNTIYF TGTGCCAGCAGCACCACAGGGGCCTCTGGAAACACCATATATTTT
TRBD2 TRBJ2-1 TRBV7-9 medium-sized CANAQLGLKRGGVNEQFF TGTGCCAACGCGCAATTAGGCCTCAAGCGGGGGGGCGTCAATGAGCAGTTCTTC
TRBD1 TRBJ1-1 TRBV29-1 few CSVEFRGTEAFF TGCAGCGTTGAATTCAGGGGGACTGAAGCTTTCTTT
NA TRBJ1-1 TRBV12-3/TRBV12-4 many CASSLASYTEAFF TGTGCCAGCAGTTTAGCCTCTTACACTGAAGCTTTCTTT
TRBD2 TRBJ2-1 TRBV6-2/TRBV6-3 NA CASRPGLAGGPFNEQFF TGTGCCAGCAGACCGGGACTAGCGGGGGGGCCGTTTAATGAGCAGTTCTTC
NA TRBJ2-3 TRBV14 medium-sized CASSRLSGTGDTQYF TGTGCCAGCAGCCGCCTTTCAGGGACGGGGGATACGCAGTATTTT
NA TRBJ1-2 TRBV4-2 many CASSQADTNYGYTF TGTGCCAGCAGCCAAGCCGACACTAACTATGGCTACACCTTC
TRBD1 TRBJ1-1 TRBV12-3/TRBV12-4 many CASRDRGRNTEAFF TGTGCCAGCAGGGACAGGGGCCGGAACACTGAAGCTTTCTTT
NA TRBJ2-3 TRBV7-8 medium-sized CASSFSGGDTQYF TGTGCCAGCAGCTTTTCCGGGGGAGATACGCAGTATTTT
TRBD1 TRBJ2-5 TRBV19 few CASSAGDREKTQYF TGTGCCAGTAGTGCGGGGGACAGGGAAAAGACCCAGTACTTC
NA TRBJ2-6 TRBV3-1 many CASSQPRGRANVLTF TGTGCCAGCAGCCAACCCCGAGGGAGGGCCAACGTCCTGACTTTC
TRBD2 TRBJ2-5 TRBV6-6 many CASRRRGGQETQYF TGTGCCAGCAGGAGACGGGGGGGCCAAGAGACCCAGTACTTC
NA TRBJ1-1 TRBV27 few CASSSSLGGITEAFF TGTGCCAGCAGTTCATCCCTGGGGGGTATCACTGAAGCTTTCTTT
NA TRBJ2-1 TRBV20-1 medium-sized CSAREALLQSSYNEQFF TGCAGTGCTAGAGAGGCCCTCCTACAGAGCTCCTACAATGAGCAGTTCTTC
NA TRBJ1-1 TRBV7-8 few CASSLGVVNRNAEAFF TGTGCCAGCAGCTTAGGAGTGGTAAACAGAAATGCTGAAGCTTTCTTT
NA TRBJ1-6 TRBV10-3 many CAISESGQSNSPLHF TGTGCCATCAGTGAGTCAGGACAGAGTAATTCACCCCTCCACTTT
TRBD1 TRBJ2-5 TRBV19 medium-sized CASSNQSPGQARRETQYF TGTGCCAGTAGTAATCAGAGCCCGGGACAGGCTCGTAGGGAGACCCAGTACTTC
TRBD1 TRBJ1-4 TRBV20-1 many CSATDRARGSEKLFF TGCAGTGCGACGGACAGGGCGCGAGGTAGTGAAAAACTGTTTTTT
NA TRBJ2-7 TRBV29-1 medium-sized CSVRLGARFSYEQYF TGCAGCGTGAGACTAGGGGCCCGTTTCTCCTACGAGCAGTACTTC
NA TRBJ2-1 TRBV20-1 medium-sized CSASAGLTRSYNEQFF TGCAGTGCTAGTGCTGGGTTGACACGCTCCTACAATGAGCAGTTCTTC
TRBD1 TRBJ1-4 TRBV30 medium-sized CAWSRDRAYEKLFF TGTGCCTGGAGTCGAGACAGGGCCTATGAAAAACTGTTTTTT
TRBD1 TRBJ2-1 TRBV19 medium-sized CASSPIPTGITYNEQFF TGTGCCAGTAGTCCGATCCCGACAGGGATCACCTACAATGAGCAGTTCTTC
NA TRBJ2-5 TRBV6-6 many CASSPIPETQYF TGTGCCAGCAGTCCAATCCCAGAGACCCAGTACTTC
TRBD2 TRBJ2-1 TRBV6-5 many CASSYSKLAGGNEQFF TGTGCCAGCAGTTACTCTAAACTAGCGGGGGGCAATGAGCAGTTCTTC
NA TRBJ1-1 TRBV30 many CAWSAGAGHTEAFF TGTGCCTGGAGTGCAGGGGCAGGCCACACTGAAGCTTTCTTT